This paragraph covers one TCR beta chain sequence. Its antigen is not yet known. Per-nucleotide qualities are absent, and no much larger clonotype sits a single base away. The cohort consisted of 650 to 700 healthy bone marrow donors. At the time of sampling, every cohort member was nominally healthy, though immune exposures that went unrecorded were likely present. The donor tested CMV seronegative and was one of the 352 seronegative cohort members. Every donor gave a peripheral blood sample, and the peripheral blood mononuclear cells from that sample were used for TCR beta sequencing. The Qiagen DNeasy Blood Extraction Kit was used to extract genomic DNA from the blood cell samples. Per the germline V gene, MNHNS is the CDR1 and SASEGT is the CDR2. The CDR3, cysteine through phenylalanine, is 15 amino acids long. Just the 45-base CDR3 DNA is kept, in frame starting at base 1. V was cut back by 8 bases and J by 1 base, leaving a gap of 17 bases between them.

The data were obtained in a study of cytomegalovirus exposure and HLA in healthy donors (dated by TCRdb to 2016 to 2017). Regarding the research as a whole: An earlier analysis of around 600 of the donors reported 250 to 350 Gb of sequence data and roughly 110 million unique TCR beta sequences from some 180 million T cells. Four to six DR-DQ haplotypes were handled as single units for association and clustering, since linkage in the cohort was strong. HLA typing included class I and class II loci at four-digit resolution. Typing coverage varied by locus: roughly 620-640 donors for A, B, C, DRB1 and DQB1; approximately 500 for DQA1; 606 for DPA1; more than 450 for DPB1. The aim of the study was to test whether cataloging public T cell receptors could identify signatures of past pathogen exposure. In the later analysis, no new phenotypic data were used to find candidate immune exposures; instead, reliance was placed on TCR beta sequences and their occurrence across donors. An earlier analysis of approximately 500 of the donors applied high-throughput TCR beta sequencing to assess whether each TCR beta V gene segment acted as functional or pseudogenic. Genome-wide SNP genotypes for about three fifths of the roughly 670 donors were used in a later genetic analysis, which treated that subset as a discovery cohort. All discovery cohort repertoires had been generated using a single sequencing platform. Of the roughly 400 genotyped donors, 65% to 90% were placed in the genetic ancestry cluster associated with self-reported Caucasian donors. Donor age, sex, ethnicity and CMV serostatus were compiled together with the repertoire data. Among roughly 400 genotyped donors of the cohort, an average of around 240,000 unique TCR beta nucleotide sequences were sequenced per donor, 15% to 20% of them non-productive. About 300 gigabases of sequencing data and 80 million or so unique TCR sequences were included in an early release covering roughly 600 HLA-typed donors. A later analysis re-examined previously published TCR beta repertoires from 600 to 700 donors and added high-resolution HLA genotyping to investigate patterns of TCR occurrence. A separate validation cohort of approximately 120 different subjects was used in addition to the 666-subject first cohort. The study profiled the T cell repertoires of 550 to 700 subjects by immunosequencing and related them to cytomegalovirus serostatus. High-throughput TCR immunosequencing, statistical association of individual TCRs with disease status, and machine learning were combined to predict cytomegalovirus infection status. Overall study results and their limits: Cytomegalovirus status was reported to be diagnosed by the classifier with high specificity and sensitivity in both the original and validation cohorts. In an earlier analysis of about 550 of the donors, most TCR beta V segments were observed in productive rearrangements about 87% or about 30% of the time, broadly matching IMGT annotations. Roughly uniform sequencing depth across donors was assumed in presence/absence analyses, although this assumption may not hold. When HLA alleles, especially DR and DQ, strongly co-occurred, TCR associations were difficult to assign to individual alleles. Because some donors lacked HLA typing at each locus, the association tests relied only on the typed subset. A further reported finding was that TCR beta sequences accurately predicted the HLA-A and HLA-B alleles for most subjects in the first cohort. In a later analysis, TCR association rates were found to vary across HLA loci, with the most associated TCRs seen for DRB1 alleles and the fewest for HLA-C alleles. The only immune exposure information available for the cohort was CMV serostatus. A later analysis reported that several top co-occurrence clusters appeared linked to parvovirus B19, influenza, CMV and Epstein-Barr virus. In a later analysis, HLA-associated TCR beta chains showed more clonal expansion and lower generation probabilities than non-associated chains that were equally common. According to a later analysis, most CMV-associated TCR beta chains appeared to be HLA-restricted, and the HLA associations seemed to be driven largely by CMV exposure. Only TCR beta chains were sequenced in this cohort, and the absence of alpha or paired-chain data limited detectable features. Seventeen rarely observed V segments, including chromosome 9 orphons, were excluded from the earlier analysis of approximately 500 of the donors because counts were too low. An association between a missense DCLRE1C variant and V-gene and J-gene trimming of TCR beta chains was found in a later genetic analysis and replicated in an independent cohort. Most TCR sequences were seen in very few donors, while some public TCRs were found in many individuals. The study gave a list of under 200 TCR beta chains associated with cytomegalovirus. A few of the identified cytomegalovirus-associated TCR beta chains were confirmed in vitro to be specific for cytomegalovirus antigens. Specific HLA alleles were associated with 18,000 or so TCR beta sequences at a false discovery rate of 0.05 in a later analysis. According to a later genetic analysis, donors in an Asian-associated ancestry cluster had fewer N-insertions in productive TCRs than the approximately 650-donor mean. Correlated functional status among segregating V segments might reflect linkage disequilibrium, but an unknown experimental factor could not be ruled out. A group of highly shared sequence variants was considered likely to be a technical artifact of the sequencing pipeline. Some IMGT-functional V segments, including TRBV6-2 and TRBV6-3, could not be distinguished by the 87-base-pair reads and were therefore excluded. It was suggested by the authors that the approach could potentially be generalized to other disease states and immunological phenotypes.

Libraries were constructed by the immunoSEQ multiplex PCR assay. A mixture of 60 forward primers for TCR Vbeta segments and 13 reverse primers for TCR Jbeta segments was used in the multiplex PCR. A multiplex PCR assay on genomic DNA amplified the CDR3 region of rearranged TCR beta genes. Amplified TCR beta libraries were sequenced as 87-base-pair reads on the Illumina HiSeq System. In the original analysis: In a later analysis, tens of millions of unique TCR beta chains were counted across the roughly 610 repertoires, and around 10 million of these chains were shared by at least two donors. To remove PCR and sequencing errors, raw reads were error-corrected and collapsed into unique sequences using a nearest-neighbor algorithm that merged closely related sequences. To assign V, D and J gene segments, CDR3 sequences were aligned to IMGT reference sequences. For a sequence to be retained, at least a six-nucleotide match to both a V gene segment and a J gene segment was required. A rearrangement counted as productive if the CDR3 had no stop codons and remained in frame with V and J, and every other rearrangement counted as non-productive. CDR3 was defined by IMGT convention, running from the second conserved V-encoded cysteine to the conserved J-encoded phenylalanine. The earlier analysis of some 600 of the donors excluded sequences that lacked an unambiguous match to a single V gene segment. An earlier analysis of 500 to 600 of the donors classified V segments as functional when productive rearrangements were above 56.7% and as segregating when the standard deviation between donors was above 5%. To diagnose cytomegalovirus status from the catalog of TCR beta chain sequences, a statistical classification framework was built. V and J gene assignment, in a later analysis, came from comparing TCR nucleotide sequences with IMGT/GENE-DB human TR gene sequences. A later analysis assigned CDR3 sequences and most-parsimonious VDJ recombination scenarios with the TCRdist pipeline. A later analysis defined each TCR beta chain by its CDR3 amino acid sequence plus V-gene family, and excluded reads lacking a unique V-gene family. As a way to deal with suspected cross-contamination and a sequencing artifact, a later analysis dropped more than 500 nucleotide sequences that were highly shared and had low generation probability. A later analysis calculated a clonal expansion index for each public chain from normalized within-repertoire ranks of inferred template counts. Generation probabilities in a later analysis came from a VDJ recombination model fitted to out-of-frame rearrangements, and those results were checked against IGoR. A later analysis scored TCR-TCR, TCR-HLA and TCR-CMV co-occurrence with hypergeometric tests, applying a repertoire-size bias correction to TCR pairs. To estimate false discovery rates, a later analysis permuted the HLA or CMV assignments 20 times. A later analysis grouped co-occurring TCRs with DBSCAN, adding TCRdist sequence similarity when clustering within HLA-allele-positive subsets. For co-occurrence clustering, repertoires with fewer than 30,000 or more than 120,000 public chains were excluded, along with four to six repertoires with anomalous nucleotide sharing. TCRdb retrieved this table from immuneACCESS and kept in-frame rearrangements only. Not all clones are present; in checked studies, unresolved V genes account for under half, and no reason is known for the remainder. V and J calls plus clone size are reproduced from that table; the DNA served to infer D and trimming. A total of around 300,000 clones appear in this sample, roughly 70% of them only once. The ten largest account for over 2% of the sample.

The chain uses TRBV6-1 and TRBJ1-1; the D gene is perhaps TRBD1, on 5 matching bases. This sequence was found in a female donor in good health and CMV-seronegative. Sequencing was carried out using PBMCs. At the DNA level, the sequence is TGTGCCAGCCCTGGATTGGACACCTCGAACACTGAAGCTTTCTTT. Protein translation: CASPGLDTSNTEAFF.